These 21 T cell receptor beta chains share one sample of origin, sequenced in a study of blood T cell repertoires in COVID-19. Assay used: immunoSEQ multiplex PCR; TCRdb lists only in-frame clones, some missing. Among some 300,000 clones listed, about 90% were seen once. The sequenced sample consisted of PBMCs or T cells enriched from blood (not recorded which). The receptors were sampled from a woman in her fifties or sixties who had been exposed to COVID-19.

V gene TRBV25-1 combines with J gene TRBJ1-1, with TRBD1 matching 11 bases. The CDR3 is 14 amino acids. Unmatched junction bases numbered 5, after V lost 1 base and J lost 10 bases. Germline values: CDR1 MGHDK, CDR2 SYGVNS. The chain's CDR3 is CASSELGTGGRAFF. CDR3 bases: TGTGCCAGCAGTGAATTGGGGACAGGGGGGAGAGCTTTCTTT.

The rearrangement joins TRBV30 to TRBJ1-3; TRBD1 matches at 7 bases. V lost 4 bases and J lost 1; bases outside the gene matches: 1. The CDR3 length is 13 residues. CDR1 is GTSNPN, CDR2 SVGIG, per germline (reference sequence). The CDR3 is CAWKGASGNTIYF. The CDR3 DNA reads as TGTGCCTGGAAGGGGGCTTCTGGAAACACCATATATTTT.

V gene TRBV10-3 combines with J gene TRBJ1-5, with a weak D call TRBD1 (6 bases). This CDR3 has 13 residues. Germline assignment: CDR1 ENHRY and CDR2 SYGVKD. Trimming pared 8 bases from V and 4 bases from J, leaving 12 bases between. CDR3 in DNA: TGTGCCATCCAGGGACAAACTAATCAGCCCCAGCATTTT. Its protein product is CAIQGQTNQPQHF.

The chain joins TRBV7-9 to TRBJ2-2; 8 nucleotides line up with TRBD1. With 5 bases clipped from V and 5 bases from J, the junction kept 10 bases outside the gene matches. The CDR3 has 16 residues. CDR1 SEHNR and CDR2 FQNEAQ come from the germline V gene (reference sequence). Written as DNA, the CDR3 is TGTGCCAGCAGCCACGGACAGGGCCTACATACCGGGGAGCTGTTTTTT. It specifies CASSHGQGLHTGELFF.

As DNA, the CDR3 is TGTGCCAGCAGCCTAGTTGACAGGAACAATGAGCAGTTCTTC. Its translation is CASSLVDRNNEQFF. The chain combines TRBV3-1 (or the pseudogene TRBV3-2) with TRBJ2-1; a possible D gene is TRBD1 (6 bases). Germline-derived CDR1 and CDR2 are LGHDT and YNNKEL (reference sequence). V gave up 4 bases and J gave up 5 bases, with 12 bases separating them. The CDR3 spans 14 residues.

This chain uses TRBV9 with TRBJ1-1; 7 positions match TRBD1. CDR1 is SGDLS, CDR2 YYNGEE, per germline. Trimming removed 3 bases from V and 0 bases from J; junction bases left unmatched: 14. This CDR3 comprises 18 residues. Here the CDR3 reads CASSAPTGQMSMNTEAFF. The CDR3 DNA reads TGTGCCAGCAGCGCACCAACGGGACAGATGAGTATGAACACTGAAGCTTTCTTT.

This sequence joins TRBV27 and TRBJ1-2; D perhaps matches TRBD1 (6 bases). CDR1 MNHEY and CDR2 SMNVEV come from the germline V gene (reference sequence). V was clipped by 3 bases and J by 8 bases, with 22 bases between them. There are 16 residues in the CDR3. The CDR3 loop is CASSLAGAQSLGGYTF. The CDR3 DNA is TGTGCCAGCAGTTTGGCAGGGGCCCAGTCGCTGGGGGGCTACACCTTC.

This sequence joins TRBV28 and TRBJ2-1, with TRBD2 matching over 14 bases. The ends lost 8 bases at V and 0 bases at J; junction bases unmatched: 12. The CDR3 sequence is 19 residues long. CDR1 is MDHEN, CDR2 SYDVKM, per germline. The CDR3 spells CASLAGTSGGTSSYNEQFF. Here the CDR3 DNA reads TGTGCCAGCTTGGCCGGGACTAGCGGGGGAACTAGCTCCTACAATGAGCAGTTCTTC.

The J gene is TRBJ2-3, the V gene TRBV4-2; TRBD1 agrees at 8 bases. The CDR3 runs to 15 residues. The junction had 8 bases not matched to a gene; V was cut back by 1 base and J by 8 bases. CDR1 and CDR2 (germline): LGHNA, YNFKEQ. DNA for the CDR3: TGTGCCAGCAGCCAAGGTGGACAGGGTGTGGGTACGCAGTATTTT. Its protein is CASSQGGQGVGTQYF.

CDR3 residues: CATSRDPLSSYEQYF. The CDR3, as DNA: TGTGCCACCAGCAGAGATCCCCTAAGCTCCTACGAGCAGTACTTC. J is TRBJ2-7 and V is TRBV15; no firm D call. The length of the CDR3 is 15 residues. The germline V gene has CDR1 LNHNV and CDR2 YYDKDF (reference sequence). V lost 0 bases and J 0 bases, leaving 9 bases between the germline ends.

The chain has TRBV7-9 and TRBJ1-2; 7 nucleotides line up with TRBD1. The V gene end was trimmed by 6 bases and the J gene end by 0 bases; junction bases not matched to a gene: 7. CDR1 SEHNR and CDR2 FQNEAQ come from the germline V gene (reference sequence). This CDR3 has 15 amino acids. The chain's CDR3 is CASRPGTEANYGYTF. CDR3 sequence (DNA): TGTGCCAGCAGACCAGGGACAGAAGCTAACTATGGCTACACCTTC.

This chain links TRBV12-3 or TRBV12-4 with TRBJ1-2; D gene ambiguous. The CDR3 length is 13 residues. Deletions cut 3 bases from V and 6 bases from J, with 11 bases between. The CDR3 reads CASSFSGGHGYTF. CDR3 coding DNA: TGTGCCAGCAGTTTCTCTGGCGGCCATGGCTACACCTTC.

The chain couples TRBV18 to TRBJ2-7, with D maybe TRBD1 (6 bases). Germline V gene sequence: CDR1 KGHSH, CDR2 LQKENI. The CDR3 consists of 13 residues. The V gene lost 5 bases and the J gene lost 3 bases, with 11 bases spanning the gap. The CDR3 DNA reads TGTGCCAGCTCAAAAGGACAGTACTACGAGCAGTACTTC. Protein sequence: CASSKGQYYEQYF.

The V and J genes are TRBV4-1 and TRBJ2-1; no clear D gene. The CDR3 consists of 15 residues. Per germline, CDR1 MGHRA and CDR2 YSYEKL. V was cut by 4 bases and J by 0 bases, with 10 bases left in between. The CDR3 DNA is TGCGCCAGCAGCCGTCAGTCTAGCTCCTACAATGAGCAGTTCTTC. It yields the protein CASSRQSSSYNEQFF.

This rearrangement joins TRBV27 to TRBJ1-6; 8 nucleotides agree with TRBD1. J was trimmed by 9 bases and V by 2 bases; bases with no gene match: 6. Germline CDR1 is MNHEY and CDR2 is SMNVEV (reference sequence). The CDR3 covers 15 residues. The DNA for the CDR3 is TGTGCCAGCAGTTTAGTGCAGGGGGCGATTTCACCCCTCCACTTT. Amino acid sequence: CASSLVQGAISPLHF.

The chain uses TRBV28 and TRBJ2-7; 8 bases line up with TRBD2. V was pared by 8 bases and J by 9 bases, with 12 bases of the junction left unmatched. The CDR3 totals 13 residues. CDR1 is MDHEN and CDR2 is SYDVKM in the germline V gene. In DNA form, the CDR3 reads TGTGCCAGCTCACCACCGGGGGGGCGCGTGCAGTACTTC. It yields the protein CASSPPGGRVQYF.

This sequence joins TRBV7-9 and TRBJ1-1, with D possibly being TRBD1 (5 bases). Germline CDR1 reads SEHNR; CDR2 reads FQNEAQ (reference sequence). This CDR3 has 14 residues. Trimming shortened V by 5 bases and J by 1 base, and 11 bases separated the two germline ends. CDR3 in amino acids: CASSRGDWNTEAFF. DNA of the CDR3: TGTGCCAGCAGCCGAGGGGACTGGAACACTGAAGCTTTCTTT.

This CDR3 reads CASSQSRHRETEAFF. The CDR3 DNA reads TGCGCCAGCAGTCAATCGCGACACCGTGAAACTGAAGCTTTCTTT. The chain uses TRBV23-1 and TRBJ1-1; D not resolved. TRBV23-1 is sorted into the ORF group, with uncertain function. The CDR3 loop spans 15 amino acids. Trimming left V 0 bases short and J 5 bases short, with 13 bases between.

This chain uses TRBV7-8 with TRBJ1-5, with D perhaps TRBD1 (6 bases). Trimming shortened V by 1 base and J by 4 bases, and 8 bases separated the two germline ends. This CDR3 comprises 14 residues. The germline gives CDR1 SGHVS, CDR2 FQNEAQ. The CDR3 loop reads CASSLDRANQPQHF. CDR3 coding DNA: TGTGCCAGCAGCTTAGACAGGGCGAATCAGCCCCAGCATTTT.

This sequence joins TRBV7-8 and TRBJ2-2; 7 bases align to TRBD1. Germline CDR1 SGHVS, CDR2 FQNEAQ. The CDR3 runs to 17 residues. The ends lost 3 bases at V and 6 bases at J; junction bases unmatched: 13. DNA for the CDR3: TGTGCCAGCAGCTTTCTAGAACCTACAGGGGTTTCCGGGGAGCTGTTTTTT. Translation gives CASSFLEPTGVSGELFF. The full variable domain, completed using reference TRBV7-8 and TRBJ2-2, is GAGVSQSPRYKVAKRGQDVALRCDPISGHVSLFWYQQALGQGPEFLTYFQNEAQLDKSGLPSDRFFAERPEGSVSTLKIQRTQQEDSAVYLCASSFLEPTGVSGELFFGEGSRLTVL.

This rearrangement joins TRBV9 to TRBJ2-1; 9 bases agree with TRBD1. V gave up 4 bases and J gave up 8 bases; unmatched junction bases: 7. Germline values: CDR1 SGDLS, CDR2 YYNGEE. The CDR3 runs 14 residues. Here the CDR3 reads CASSPRTGVDEQFF. CDR3 nucleotides: TGTGCCAGCAGCCCTAGGACAGGGGTGGATGAGCAGTTCTTC. Supplemented by reference TRBV9 and TRBJ2-1, the full variable domain reads DSGVTQTPKHLITATGQRVTLRCSPRSGDLSVYWYQQSLDQGLQFLIQYYNGEERAKGNILERFSAQQFPDLHSELNLSSLELGDSALYFCASSPRTGVDEQFFGPGTRLTVL.